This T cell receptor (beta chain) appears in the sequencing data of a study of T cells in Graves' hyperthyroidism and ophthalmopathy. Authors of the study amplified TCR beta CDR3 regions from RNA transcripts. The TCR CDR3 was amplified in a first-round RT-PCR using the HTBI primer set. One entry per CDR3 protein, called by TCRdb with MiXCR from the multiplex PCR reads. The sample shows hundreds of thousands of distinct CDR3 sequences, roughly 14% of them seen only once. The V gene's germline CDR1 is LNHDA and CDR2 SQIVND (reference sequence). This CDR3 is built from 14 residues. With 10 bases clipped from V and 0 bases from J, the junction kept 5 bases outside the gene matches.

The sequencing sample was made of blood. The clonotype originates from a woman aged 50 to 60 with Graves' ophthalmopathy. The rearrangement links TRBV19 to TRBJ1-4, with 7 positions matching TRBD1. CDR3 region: CATRTGSTNEKLFF. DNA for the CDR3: TGTGCCACAAGGACAGGTTCAACTAATGAAAAACTGTTTTTT.